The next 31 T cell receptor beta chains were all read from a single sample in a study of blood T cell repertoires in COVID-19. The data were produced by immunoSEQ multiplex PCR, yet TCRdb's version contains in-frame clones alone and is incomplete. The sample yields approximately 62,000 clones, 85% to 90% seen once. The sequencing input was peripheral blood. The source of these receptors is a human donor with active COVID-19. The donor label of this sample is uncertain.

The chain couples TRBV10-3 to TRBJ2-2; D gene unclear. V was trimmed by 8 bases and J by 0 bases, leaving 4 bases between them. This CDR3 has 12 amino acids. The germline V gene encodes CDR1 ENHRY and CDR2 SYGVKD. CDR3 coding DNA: TGTGCCATCCGAGCGAACACCGGGGAGCTGTTTTTT. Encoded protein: CAIRANTGELFF.

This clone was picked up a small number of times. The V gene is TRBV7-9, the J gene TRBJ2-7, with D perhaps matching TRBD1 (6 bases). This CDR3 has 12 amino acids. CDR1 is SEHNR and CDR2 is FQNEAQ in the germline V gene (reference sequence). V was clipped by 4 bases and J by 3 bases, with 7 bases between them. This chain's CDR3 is CASSSQGYEQYF. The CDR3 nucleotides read TGTGCCAGCAGCTCACAGGGCTACGAGCAGTACTTC.

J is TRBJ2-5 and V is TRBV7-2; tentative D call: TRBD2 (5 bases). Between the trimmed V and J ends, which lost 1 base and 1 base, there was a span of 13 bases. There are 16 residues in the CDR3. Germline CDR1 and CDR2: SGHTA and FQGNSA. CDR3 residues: CASSLERGPTQETQYF. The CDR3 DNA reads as TGTGCCAGCAGCTTAGAAAGAGGGCCCACCCAAGAGACCCAGTACTTC.

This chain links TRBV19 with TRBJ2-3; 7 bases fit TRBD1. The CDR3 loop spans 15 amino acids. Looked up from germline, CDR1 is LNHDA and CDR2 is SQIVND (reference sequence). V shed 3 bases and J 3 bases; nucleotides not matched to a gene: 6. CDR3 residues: CASSISRQGTDTQYF. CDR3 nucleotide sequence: TGTGCCAGTAGTATTTCGCGACAGGGAACAGATACGCAGTATTTT.

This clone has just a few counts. The CDR3 DNA reads as TGTGCCAGCAGCTTCTACCCCGAGACAGGGGGCCTGTACTTC. Protein: CASSFYPETGGLYF. V usage is TRBV7-9 and J usage is TRBJ2-7; 10 nucleotides align to TRBD1. The CDR3 is 14 residues long. Germline V gene sequence: CDR1 SEHNR, CDR2 FQNEAQ (reference sequence). J was trimmed by 12 bases and V by 3 bases; bases with no gene match: 11. Together with reference TRBV7-9 and TRBJ2-7, the CDR3 gives the full variable domain: DTGVSQNPRHKITKRGQNVTFRCDPISEHNRLYWYRQTLGQGPEFLTYFQNEAQLEKSRLLSDRFSAERPKGSFSTLEIQRTEQGDSAMYLCASSFYPETGGLYFGPGTRLTVT.

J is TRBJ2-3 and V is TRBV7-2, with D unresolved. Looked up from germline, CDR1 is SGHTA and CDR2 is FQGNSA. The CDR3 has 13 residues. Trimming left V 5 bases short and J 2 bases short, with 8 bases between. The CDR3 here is CASSPVVTDTQYF. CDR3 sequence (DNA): TGTGCCAGCAGCCCGGTCGTCACAGATACGCAGTATTTT.

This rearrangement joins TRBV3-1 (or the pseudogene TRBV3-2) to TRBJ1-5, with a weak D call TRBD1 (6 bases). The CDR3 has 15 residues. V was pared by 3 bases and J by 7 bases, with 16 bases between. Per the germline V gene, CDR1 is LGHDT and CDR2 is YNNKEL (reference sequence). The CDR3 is CASSHRGGKGQPQHF. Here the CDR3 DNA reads TGTGCCAGCAGCCACCGAGGGGGTAAGGGCCAGCCCCAGCATTTT.

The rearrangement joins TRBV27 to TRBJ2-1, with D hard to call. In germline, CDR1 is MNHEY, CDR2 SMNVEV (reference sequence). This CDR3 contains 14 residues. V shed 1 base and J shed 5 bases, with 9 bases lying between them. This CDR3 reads CASSLYLDHNEQFF. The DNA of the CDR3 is TGTGCCAGCAGTTTATACCTAGACCACAATGAGCAGTTCTTC.

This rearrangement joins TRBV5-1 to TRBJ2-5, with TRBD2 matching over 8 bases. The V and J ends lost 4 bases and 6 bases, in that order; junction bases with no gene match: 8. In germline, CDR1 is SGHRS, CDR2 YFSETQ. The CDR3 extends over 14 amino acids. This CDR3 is CASSPGLDRKTQYF. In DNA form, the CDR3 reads TGCGCCAGCAGCCCGGGACTAGACAGAAAGACCCAGTACTTC.

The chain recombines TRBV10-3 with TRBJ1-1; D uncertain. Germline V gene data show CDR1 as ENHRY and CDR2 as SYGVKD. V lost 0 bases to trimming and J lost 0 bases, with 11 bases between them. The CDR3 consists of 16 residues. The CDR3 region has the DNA TGTGCCATCAGTGAGTCCACCGGACTCTTGAACACTGAAGCTTTCTTT. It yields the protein CAISESTGLLNTEAFF.

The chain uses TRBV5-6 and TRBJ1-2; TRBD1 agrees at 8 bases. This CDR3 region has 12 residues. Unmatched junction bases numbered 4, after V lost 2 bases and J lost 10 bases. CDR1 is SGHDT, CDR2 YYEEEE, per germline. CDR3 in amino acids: CASSLGQGDYTF. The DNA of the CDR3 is TGTGCCAGCAGCTTAGGACAGGGTGACTACACCTTC. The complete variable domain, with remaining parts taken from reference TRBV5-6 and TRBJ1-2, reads DAGVTQSPTHLIKTRGQQVTLRCSPKSGHDTVSWYQQALGQGPQFIFQYYEEEERQRGNFPDRFSGHQFPNYSSELNVNALLLGDSALYLCASSLGQGDYTFGSGTRLTVV.

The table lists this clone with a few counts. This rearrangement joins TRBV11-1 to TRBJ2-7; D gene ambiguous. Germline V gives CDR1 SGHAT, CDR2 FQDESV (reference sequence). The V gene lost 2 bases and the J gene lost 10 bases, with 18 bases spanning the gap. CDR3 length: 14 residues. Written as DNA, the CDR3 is TGTGCCAGCAGCTTACTCGGTACAGCCCTCCGACAGTACTTC. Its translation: CASSLLGTALRQYF.

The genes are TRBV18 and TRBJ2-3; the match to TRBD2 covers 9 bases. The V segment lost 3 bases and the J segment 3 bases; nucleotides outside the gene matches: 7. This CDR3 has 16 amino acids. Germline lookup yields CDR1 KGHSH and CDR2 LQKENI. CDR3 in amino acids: CASSPTSGGKTDTQYF. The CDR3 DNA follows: TGTGCCAGCTCACCGACGAGCGGGGGGAAGACAGATACGCAGTATTTT.

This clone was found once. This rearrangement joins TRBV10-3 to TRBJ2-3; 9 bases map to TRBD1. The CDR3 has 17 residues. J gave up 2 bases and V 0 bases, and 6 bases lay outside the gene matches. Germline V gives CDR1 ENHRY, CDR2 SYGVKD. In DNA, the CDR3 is TGTGCCATCAGTGAGTCGGGGACAGGGTTATACACAGATACGCAGTATTTT. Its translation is CAISESGTGLYTDTQYF.

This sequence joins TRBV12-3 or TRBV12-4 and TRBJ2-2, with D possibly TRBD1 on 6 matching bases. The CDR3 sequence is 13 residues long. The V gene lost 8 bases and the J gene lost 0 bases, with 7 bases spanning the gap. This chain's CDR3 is CASGDTNTGELFF. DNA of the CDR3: TGTGCCAGCGGGGACACGAACACCGGGGAGCTGTTTTTT.

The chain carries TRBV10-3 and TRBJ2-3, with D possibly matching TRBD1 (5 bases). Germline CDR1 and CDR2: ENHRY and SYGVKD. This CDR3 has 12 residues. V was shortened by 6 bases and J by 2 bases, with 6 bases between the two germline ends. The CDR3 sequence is CAIRDNTDTQYF. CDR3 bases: TGTGCCATCAGGGACAACACAGATACGCAGTATTTT.

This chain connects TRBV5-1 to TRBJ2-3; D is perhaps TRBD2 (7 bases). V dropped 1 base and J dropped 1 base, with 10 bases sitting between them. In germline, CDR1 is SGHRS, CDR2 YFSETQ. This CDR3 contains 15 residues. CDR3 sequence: CASSLRGAGTDTQYF. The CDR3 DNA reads TGCGCCAGCAGCTTGCGGGGGGCCGGCACAGATACGCAGTATTTT.

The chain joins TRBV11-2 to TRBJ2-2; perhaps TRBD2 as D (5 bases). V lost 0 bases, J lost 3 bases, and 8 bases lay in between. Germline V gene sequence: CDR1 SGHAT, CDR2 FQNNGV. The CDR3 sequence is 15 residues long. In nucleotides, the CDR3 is TGTGCCAGCAGCTTAGAGAGGACTCACACCGGGGAGCTGTTTTTT. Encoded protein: CASSLERTHTGELFF.

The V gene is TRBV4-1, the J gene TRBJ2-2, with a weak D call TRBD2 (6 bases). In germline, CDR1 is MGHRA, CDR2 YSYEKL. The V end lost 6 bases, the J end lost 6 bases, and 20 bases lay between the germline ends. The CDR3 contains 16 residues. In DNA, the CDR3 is TGCGCCAGCAGTAATATGTGGTCTAGCGCCGCCGGGGAGCTGTTTTTT. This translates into CASSNMWSSAAGELFF.

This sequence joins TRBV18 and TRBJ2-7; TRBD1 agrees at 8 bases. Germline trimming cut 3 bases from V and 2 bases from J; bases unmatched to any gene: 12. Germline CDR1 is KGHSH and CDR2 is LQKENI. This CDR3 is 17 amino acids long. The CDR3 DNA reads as TGTGCCAGCTCACCCTTAAGGCAGGGGGCGATTACCTACGAGCAGTACTTC. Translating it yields CASSPLRQGAITYEQYF.

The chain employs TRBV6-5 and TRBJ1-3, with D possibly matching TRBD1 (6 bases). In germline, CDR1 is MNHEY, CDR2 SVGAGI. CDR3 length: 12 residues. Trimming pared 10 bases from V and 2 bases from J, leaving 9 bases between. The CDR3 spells CATTGTGNTIYF. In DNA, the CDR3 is TGTGCCACCACAGGGACTGGAAACACCATATATTTT.

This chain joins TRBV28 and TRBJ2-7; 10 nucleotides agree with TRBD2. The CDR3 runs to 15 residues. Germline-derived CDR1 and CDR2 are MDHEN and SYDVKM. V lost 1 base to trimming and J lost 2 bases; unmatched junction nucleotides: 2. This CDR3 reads CASSLLTSGTYEQYF. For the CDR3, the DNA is TGTGCCAGCAGTTTATTAACTAGCGGGACCTACGAGCAGTACTTC.

CDR3 region: CASSGGTASNQPQHF. CDR3 coding DNA: TGTGCCAGCAGCGGCGGGACAGCTAGCAATCAGCCCCAGCATTTT. The rearrangement uses TRBV2 and TRBJ1-5; 7 nucleotides align to TRBD1. The junction had 5 bases not matched to a gene; V was cut back by 6 bases and J by 0 bases. The CDR3 has 15 amino acids. In germline, CDR1 is SNHLY, CDR2 FYNNEI.

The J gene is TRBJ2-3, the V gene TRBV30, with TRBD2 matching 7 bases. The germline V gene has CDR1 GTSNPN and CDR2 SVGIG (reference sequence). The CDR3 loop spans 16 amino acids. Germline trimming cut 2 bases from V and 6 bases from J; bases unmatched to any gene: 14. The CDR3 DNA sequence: TGTGCCTGGAGTCCTTGGGACTATCGGTTCGCGGATACGCAGTATTTT. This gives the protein CAWSPWDYRFADTQYF.

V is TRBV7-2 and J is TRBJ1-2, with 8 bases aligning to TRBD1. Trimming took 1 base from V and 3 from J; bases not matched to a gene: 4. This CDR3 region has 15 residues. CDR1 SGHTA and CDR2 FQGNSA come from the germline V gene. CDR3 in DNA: TGTGCCAGCAGCTTAGTCTACAGGGGGGACTATGGCTACACCTTC. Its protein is CASSLVYRGDYGYTF.

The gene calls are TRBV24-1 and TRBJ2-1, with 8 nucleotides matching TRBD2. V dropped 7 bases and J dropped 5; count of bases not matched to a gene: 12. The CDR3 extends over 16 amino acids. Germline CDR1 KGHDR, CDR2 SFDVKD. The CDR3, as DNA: TGTGCCACCAGGCCAAAAGCGGGAGTTCCTAACAATGAGCAGTTCTTC. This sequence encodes CATRPKAGVPNNEQFF.

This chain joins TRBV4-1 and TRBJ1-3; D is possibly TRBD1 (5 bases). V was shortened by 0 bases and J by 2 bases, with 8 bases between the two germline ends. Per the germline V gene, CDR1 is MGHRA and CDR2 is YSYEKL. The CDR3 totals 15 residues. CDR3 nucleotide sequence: TGCGCCAGCAGCCAAGACAGGGATACTGGAAACACCATATATTTT. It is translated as CASSQDRDTGNTIYF.

CDR3 sequence: CASGAGKPSNQPQHF. DNA of the CDR3: TGTGCCTCGGGGGCCGGGAAACCTAGCAATCAGCCCCAGCATTTT. The chain joins TRBV30 to TRBJ1-5; D is perhaps TRBD1 (6 bases). The V gene's germline CDR1 is GTSNPN and CDR2 SVGIG (reference sequence). The CDR3 runs 15 residues. V lost 7 bases and J lost 0, with 16 bases in between.

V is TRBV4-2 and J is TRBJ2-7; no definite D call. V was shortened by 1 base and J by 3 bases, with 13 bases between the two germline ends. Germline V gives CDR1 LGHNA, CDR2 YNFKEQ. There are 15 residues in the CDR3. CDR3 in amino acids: CASSQVGVSNYEQYF. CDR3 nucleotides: TGTGCCAGCAGCCAAGTAGGAGTCAGCAACTACGAGCAGTACTTC.

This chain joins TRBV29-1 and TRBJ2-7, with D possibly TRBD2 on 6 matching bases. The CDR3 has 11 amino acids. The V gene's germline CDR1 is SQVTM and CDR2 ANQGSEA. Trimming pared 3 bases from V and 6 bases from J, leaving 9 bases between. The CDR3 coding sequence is TGCAGCGTTGAGGGGAGGTCCGAGCAGTACTTC. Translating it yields CSVEGRSEQYF.

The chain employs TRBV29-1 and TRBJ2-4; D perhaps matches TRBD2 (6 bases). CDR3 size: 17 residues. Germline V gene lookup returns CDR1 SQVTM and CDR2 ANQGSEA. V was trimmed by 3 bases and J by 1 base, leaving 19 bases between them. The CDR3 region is CSVEGLSGFRAKNIQYF. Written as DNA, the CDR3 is TGCAGCGTTGAGGGACTTTCAGGGTTCAGGGCCAAAAACATTCAGTACTTC.